The clone carrying this T cell receptor beta chain turned up a few times. V was clipped by 4 bases and J by 2 bases, with 15 bases between them. CDR3 length: 14 residues. The germline V gene has CDR1 SQVTM and CDR2 ANQGSEA. Construction of the TCRbeta library involved unique molecular identifiers. MiXCR, applied by TCRdb to the PCR reads, yields one record per CDR3 protein. The table shows some 490,000 distinct CDR3 sequences, with 12% occurring only once. The record originates from a study of T-cell reconstitution after alpha-beta-depleted transplantation in children. This chain joins TRBV29-1 and TRBJ2-7, with D possibly matching TRBD2 (5 bases). Sequencing used PBMCs from the stem cell graft donor, obtained from the stem cell graft. The TCR was taken from a human donor who donated a stem cell graft to a child with combined immunodeficiency. CDR3 amino acids: CSVVQPSRPYEQYF. In DNA form, the CDR3 reads TGCAGCGTTGTTCAGCCTAGCAGGCCCTACGAGCAGTACTTC.